This T cell receptor beta chain derives from a study of Ad26.COV2.S vaccination and SARS-CoV-2 variants. About the study: Donor was one of the participants in the Ad26.COV2.S arm of the COV1001 trial. Participants got Ad26.COV2.S intramuscularly, once or twice 56 days apart.

Germline V gives CDR1 GTSNPN, CDR2 SVGIG (reference sequence). The J segment lost 6 bases and the V segment lost 1 base, leaving 6 bases of the junction unmatched. This CDR3 has 14 residues. Concerning this clone: Its specificity is not known.

Treatment defined: 15 to 20 received Ad26.COV2.S at low or high dose, single or two shots; a few received placebo; per-sample allocation not given. The investigators took samples on day 63 after the first vaccine or placebo injection. An Ad26 vector that expressed Wuhan-strain SARS-CoV-2 spike constituted the vaccine. Overall study results and limits: Marked by substantial breadth, spike-specific CD8+ and CD4+ T cell responses were reportedly seen after vaccination.

Profiled with immunoSEQ multiplex PCR; TCRdb holds only in-frame clones, not every one. This table holds around 320,000 clones, approximately 86% found once. This sequence joins TRBV30 and TRBJ1-5; 7 bases fit TRBD1. This TCR was sampled from a person between 18 and 60 years old who received the Ad26.COV2.S COVID-19 vaccine or a placebo. This specimen was peripheral blood, taken in a trial of Ad26.COV2.S vaccine versus placebo. CDR3 region: CAWSGVRGSQPQHF. The CDR3 nucleotides are TGTGCCTGGAGTGGGGTCAGGGGGAGTCAGCCCCAGCATTTT.